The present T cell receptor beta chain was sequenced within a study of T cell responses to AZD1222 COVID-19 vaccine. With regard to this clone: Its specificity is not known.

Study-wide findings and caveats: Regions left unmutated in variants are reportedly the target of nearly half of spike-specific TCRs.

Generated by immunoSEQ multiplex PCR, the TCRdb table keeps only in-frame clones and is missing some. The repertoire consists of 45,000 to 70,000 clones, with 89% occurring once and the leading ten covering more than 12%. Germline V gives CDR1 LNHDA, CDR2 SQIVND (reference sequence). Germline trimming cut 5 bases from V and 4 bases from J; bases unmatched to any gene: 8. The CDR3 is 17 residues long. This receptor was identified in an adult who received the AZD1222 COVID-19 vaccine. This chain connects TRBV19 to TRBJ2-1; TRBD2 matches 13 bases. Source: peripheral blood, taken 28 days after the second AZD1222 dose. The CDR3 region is CASSARTSGSSYNEQFF. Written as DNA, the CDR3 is TGTGCCAGTAGTGCCCGGACTAGCGGGAGCTCTTACAATGAGCAGTTCTTC.